A single sample is the source of the 19 T cell receptor beta chains below, sequenced in a study of T cells after yellow fever vaccination. TCRdb redid the calling of the 5' RACE reads with MiXCR, one entry per CDR3 protein. The sample has around 67,000 distinct CDR3 sequences, around 7% seen once; the top ten hold roughly a third. The sequencing here drew on CD8+ T cells sorted from PBMCs, taken 5 days after the first yellow fever vaccination. These receptors were taken from a man younger than 35 who received the YFV17D yellow fever vaccine.

At least ten counts were recorded for this clonotype. The J gene is TRBJ1-6, the V gene TRBV4-3, with TRBD1 matching 8 bases. CDR1 is LGHNA, CDR2 YSLEER, per germline. Trimming cost V 0 bases and J 13 bases; bases outside gene matches: 8. CDR3 length: 15 residues. The DNA of the CDR3 is TGCGCCAGCAGCCAAGAGGGAGGACAGGGCTACCCCCTCCACTTT. It encodes CASSQEGGQGYPLHF.

The rearrangement uses TRBV9 and TRBJ1-1; perhaps TRBD1 as D (5 bases). From germline, CDR1 is SGDLS and CDR2 YYNGEE. The CDR3 is 17 residues long. V dropped 2 bases and J dropped 0 bases, with 17 bases sitting between them. The CDR3 is CASSVNGGGTMNTEAFF. In nucleotides, the CDR3 is TGTGCCAGCAGCGTCAACGGGGGGGGAACAATGAACACTGAAGCTTTCTTT.

This clonotype has at least ten counts. The chain's CDR3 is CASSQLGIYEQYF. The CDR3 DNA follows: TGTGCCAGCAGCCAACTAGGGATCTACGAGCAGTACTTC. The chain recombines TRBV4-2 with TRBJ2-7, with unresolved D. Germline values: CDR1 LGHNA, CDR2 YNFKEQ. The CDR3 covers 13 residues. V was cut by 2 bases and J by 3 bases, with 8 bases left in between.

The V gene is TRBV30, the J gene TRBJ1-1; D gene unclear. V shed 7 bases and J shed 3 bases, with 9 bases lying between them. Germline V lookup: CDR1 GTSNPN, CDR2 SVGIG (reference sequence). This CDR3 has 11 residues. In nucleotides, the CDR3 is TGTGCCTCCGATCATTACACTGAAGCTTTCTTT. It encodes CASDHYTEAFF.

The V and J genes are TRBV7-9 and TRBJ2-2; D perhaps matches TRBD2 (6 bases). Trimming took 4 bases from V and 3 from J, leaving 15 bases between them. Germline V gives CDR1 SEHNR, CDR2 FQNEAQ (reference sequence). The CDR3 totals 16 residues. The CDR3: CASSSPGTGDTGELFF. Written as DNA, the CDR3 is TGTGCCAGCAGCTCTCCCGGGACGGGAGACACCGGGGAGCTGTTTTTT.

This clonotype was picked up many times. The chain combines TRBV15 with TRBJ2-3; D remains unclear. Per the germline V gene, CDR1 is LNHNV and CDR2 is YYDKDF (reference sequence). The ends were cut back, 3 bases at V and 4 bases at J, with 17 bases in the middle. The CDR3 consists of 16 residues. This CDR3 is CATSSPSTEYADTQYF. CDR3 DNA sequence: TGTGCCACCAGCAGCCCATCGACGGAGTATGCAGATACGCAGTATTTT. Combining the CDR3 with reference TRBV15 and TRBJ2-3 gives the whole variable domain DAMVIQNPRYQVTQFGKPVTLSCSQTLNHNVMYWYQQKSSQAPKLLFHYYDKDFNNEADTPDNFQSRRPNTSFCFLDIRSPGLGDTAMYLCATSSPSTEYADTQYFGPGTRLTVL.

This clonotype was observed a few times. The rearrangement joins TRBV6-5 to TRBJ2-2, with 10 bases fitting TRBD2. Trimming at V came to 0 bases and at J to 6 bases, leaving 7 bases not matched to a gene. This CDR3 has 17 residues. Germline lookup yields CDR1 MNHEY and CDR2 SVGAGI. DNA for the CDR3: TGTGCCAGCAGTTACTCCGTCCTAGCGGGGGCCGCCGGGGAGCTGTTTTTT. The encoded protein is CASSYSVLAGAAGELFF.

V gene TRBV10-3 combines with J gene TRBJ2-5, with D possibly matching TRBD1 (6 bases). CDR3 length: 16 residues. V was shortened by 2 bases and J by 4 bases, with 17 bases between the two germline ends. The V gene's germline CDR1 is ENHRY and CDR2 SYGVKD. CDR3 loop: CAISENPRTVGETQYF. As DNA, the CDR3 is TGTGCCATCAGTGAGAACCCCAGGACAGTAGGAGAGACCCAGTACTTC.

This clonotype was counted only a few times. J is TRBJ2-7 and V is TRBV7-2; D might be TRBD1 (6 bases). Germline CDR1 and CDR2: SGHTA and FQGNSA. The CDR3 spans 12 residues. Trimming stripped 4 bases from V and 6 bases from J, with 10 bases between. In DNA form, the CDR3 reads TGTGCCAGCAGCTATACAGGGCTCGAGCAGTACTTC. Amino acids: CASSYTGLEQYF. The full variable domain, rest sourced from reference TRBV7-2 and TRBJ2-7, is GAGVSQSPSNKVTEKGKDVELRCDPISGHTALYWYRQSLGQGLEFLIYFQGNSAPDKSGLPSDRFSAERTGGSVSTLTIQRTQQEDSAVYLCASSYTGLEQYFGPGTRLTVT.

The chain joins TRBV20-1 to TRBJ2-3; D is perhaps TRBD1 or TRBD2 (5 bases each). The CDR3 runs 13 residues. V dropped 6 bases and J dropped 5 bases, with 15 bases sitting between them. CDR1 DFQATT and CDR2 SNEGSKA come from the germline V gene (reference sequence). The chain's CDR3 is CSAEDGAGDTQYF. Here the CDR3 DNA reads TGCAGTGCAGAGGACGGGGCCGGAGATACGCAGTATTTT.

This clonotype was counted many times. The chain carries TRBV7-9 and TRBJ2-2; D might be TRBD1 (6 bases). The germline V gene has CDR1 SEHNR and CDR2 FQNEAQ (reference sequence). The CDR3 contains 17 residues. V lost 3 bases and J 3 bases, leaving 17 bases between the germline ends. Written as DNA, the CDR3 is TGTGCCAGCAGCTTCACCCGGGACAAGCAGGACACCGGGGAGCTGTTTTTT. Encoded protein: CASSFTRDKQDTGELFF. Full variable domain (remainder filled in from reference TRBV7-9 and TRBJ2-2): DTGVSQNPRHKITKRGQNVTFRCDPISEHNRLYWYRQTLGQGPEFLTYFQNEAQLEKSRLLSDRFSAERPKGSFSTLEIQRTEQGDSAMYLCASSFTRDKQDTGELFFGEGSRLTVL.

This clonotype was seen a few times. The genes are TRBV6-5 and TRBJ2-5; 7 bases are shared with TRBD2. Unmatched junction bases numbered 7, after V lost 2 bases and J lost 7 bases. This CDR3 region has 14 residues. CDR1 is MNHEY, CDR2 SVGAGI, per germline. In nucleotides, the CDR3 is TGTGCCAGCAGTTACGGCGCGGGGGTTCGGACCCAGTACTTC. Translating gives CASSYGAGVRTQYF.

This clonotype was observed a handful of times. The chain employs TRBV29-1 and TRBJ2-1; D ambiguous. The CDR3 loop spans 10 amino acids. With 4 bases removed from V and 8 bases from J, the gap between germline ends came to 6 bases. The germline V gene encodes CDR1 SQVTM and CDR2 ANQGSEA. The CDR3 nucleotides read TGCAGCGTTGTTTTCCATGAGCAGTTCTTC. This sequence encodes CSVVFHEQFF.

This clonotype was observed at least ten times. The chain carries TRBV24-1 and TRBJ2-5, with 7 bases aligning to TRBD1. Trimming took 4 bases from V and 5 from J; bases not matched to a gene: 15. The germline gives CDR1 KGHDR, CDR2 SFDVKD. This CDR3 has 17 residues. The CDR3 DNA reads as TGTGCCACCAGTGACAACATAAGGGGGCAGGGAAATGAGACCCAGTACTTC. It is translated as CATSDNIRGQGNETQYF.

This clonotype was recorded many times. The rearrangement links TRBV6-4 to TRBJ2-2; possibly TRBD1 for D (5 bases). The germline V and J ends were trimmed by 0 bases and 7 bases, with 9 bases remaining between them. Germline CDR1 is MRHNA and CDR2 is SNTAGT. This CDR3 contains 14 residues. CDR3 protein: CASSDSGDNGELFF. The CDR3 DNA reads TGTGCCAGCAGTGACTCAGGGGATAACGGGGAGCTGTTTTTT.

There are a few counts of this clonotype. The rearrangement joins TRBV5-6 to TRBJ2-7; 10 positions agree with TRBD1. The V gene's germline CDR1 is SGHDT and CDR2 YYEEEE. CDR3 length: 14 amino acids. Trimming removed 4 bases from V and 5 bases from J; junction bases left unmatched: 6. The CDR3 coding sequence is TGTGCCAGCAGCGATCGACAGGGGGCCCACGAGCAGTACGTC. Translating gives CASSDRQGAHEQYV.

V usage is TRBV6-2 or TRBV6-3 and J usage is TRBJ2-1; 12 bases match TRBD1. CDR3 length: 14 amino acids. V trimming: 6 bases; J trimming: 10 bases; junction bases outside the gene matches: 7. Per the germline V gene, CDR1 is MNHEY and CDR2 is SVGEGT. The DNA of the CDR3 is TGTGCCAGCAGCCCCGGGACAGGGGGCCGGGAGCAGTTCTTC. This translates into CASSPGTGGREQFF.

This clonotype was observed many times. V usage is TRBV19 and J usage is TRBJ2-3; D not certain. V shed 2 bases and J shed 3 bases, with 6 bases lying between them. Germline lookup yields CDR1 LNHDA and CDR2 SQIVND (reference sequence). The CDR3 is 13 residues long. The CDR3 here is CASSILLTDTQYF. CDR3 DNA: TGTGCCAGTAGTATACTTCTGACAGATACGCAGTATTTT.

This clonotype appeared many times. V and J are TRBV7-9 and TRBJ2-4; D is uncertain. V was trimmed by 1 base and J by 6 bases, leaving 4 bases between them. This CDR3 comprises 12 residues. CDR1 and CDR2 (germline): SEHNR, FQNEAQ (reference sequence). The CDR3 DNA is TGTGCCAGCAGCTTAGGTAGAAACATTCAGTACTTC. It yields the protein CASSLGRNIQYF.